The 12 T cell receptor beta chains below were found in one sample sequenced in a study of beta chain features in type 1 diabetes. Sequencing targeted expressed TCRB transcripts, as all isolated RNA had been reverse transcribed. Clones were read by immunoSEQ multiplex PCR, and TCRdb kept only the in-frame ones, dropping some. Here the sample spans about 180,000 clones, around 13% being singletons. The source material was central memory CD4+ T cells from blood. The receptors shown here come from a woman younger than 30 in good health.

This chain joins TRBV7-2 and TRBJ2-3; 7 bases agree with TRBD2. CDR3 length equals 11 residues. Germline CDR1 and CDR2: SGHTA and FQGNSA. The V and J ends lost 5 bases and 14 bases, in that order; junction bases with no gene match: 7. The CDR3 DNA reads TGTGCCAGCAGCAAACAGACTAGCATGTATTTT. Translating it yields CASSKQTSMYF.

V and J are TRBV7-9 and TRBJ1-1; D may be TRBD1 (6 bases). V lost 2 bases, J lost 1 base, and 11 bases lay in between. Germline CDR1 and CDR2: SEHNR and FQNEAQ (reference sequence). The CDR3 spans 15 residues. The CDR3 nucleotides are TGTGCCAGCAGCTTATCGGGGGGCCAGAACACTGAAGCTTTCTTT. It specifies CASSLSGGQNTEAFF. The entire variable domain, with the rest obtained from reference TRBV7-9 and TRBJ1-1, is as follows: DTGVSQNPRHKITKRGQNVTFRCDPISEHNRLYWYRQTLGQGPEFLTYFQNEAQLEKSRLLSDRFSAERPKGSFSTLEIQRTEQGDSAMYLCASSLSGGQNTEAFFGQGTRLTVV.

Only a few counts were recorded for this clone. The CDR3 loop reads CASSYSGRARSEQFF. In nucleotides, the CDR3 is TGTGCCAGCAGTTATAGCGGGAGGGCTCGTTCTGAGCAGTTCTTC. The rearrangement uses TRBV27 and TRBJ2-1; 11 bases fit TRBD2. Germline values: CDR1 MNHEY, CDR2 SMNVEV (reference sequence). The CDR3 is 15 amino acids. V shed 4 bases, J shed 9 bases, and the junction held 8 bases outside the gene matches.

The genes are TRBV28 and TRBJ1-5; D gene unclear. Trimming cost V 8 bases and J 0 bases, with 5 bases left between them. CDR1 and CDR2 (germline): MDHEN, SYDVKM. The CDR3 runs 12 residues. CDR3 sequence (DNA): TGTGCCAGCCGGTATAGCAATCAGCCCCAGCATTTT. Its protein is CASRYSNQPQHF.

V usage is TRBV29-1 and J usage is TRBJ2-5; D possibly corresponds to TRBD2 (7 bases). With 5 bases removed from V and 7 bases from J, the gap between germline ends came to 11 bases. Germline CDR1 SQVTM, CDR2 ANQGSEA. The CDR3 totals 11 residues. The CDR3 sequence: CSVLRGGTQYF. CDR3 sequence (DNA): TGCAGCGTTCTAAGGGGGGGGACCCAGTACTTC.

The chain employs TRBV4-2 and TRBJ1-4, with 8 bases aligning to TRBD1. Germline CDR1 LGHNA, CDR2 YNFKEQ. This CDR3 is 16 amino acids long. The V and J ends lost 0 bases and 4 bases, in that order; junction bases with no gene match: 4. CDR3 residues: CASSQEGTGVNEKLFF. CDR3 DNA: TGTGCCAGCAGCCAAGAAGGGACAGGAGTTAATGAAAAACTGTTTTTT.

This chain uses TRBV5-6 with TRBJ1-1, with TRBD1 as a possible D gene (5 bases). CDR3 length: 15 residues. CDR1 is SGHDT, CDR2 YYEEEE, per germline. The V gene lost 0 bases and the J gene lost 2 bases, with 11 bases spanning the gap. Here the CDR3 reads CASSLGRGFNTEAFF. Here the CDR3 DNA reads TGTGCCAGCAGCTTGGGAAGGGGCTTCAACACTGAAGCTTTCTTT.

The chain carries TRBV4-1 and TRBJ2-5, with 8 bases that match TRBD1. The CDR3 runs to 16 residues. Trimming took 4 bases from V and 5 from J; bases not matched to a gene: 12. Germline CDR1 reads MGHRA; CDR2 reads YSYEKL. CDR3 DNA: TGCGCCAGCAGCCCGTTTGACAGGGGCGCAGGGGAGACCCAGTACTTC. As protein: CASSPFDRGAGETQYF.

This clone was found a few times. The rearrangement uses TRBV5-1 and TRBJ2-2, with D tentatively TRBD2 (6 bases). CDR3 length: 14 amino acids. CDR1 and CDR2 from the germline V gene are SGHRS and YFSETQ. V lost 4 bases and J lost 5, with 12 bases in between. The CDR3 region is CASSPLGGTGELFF. In nucleotides, the CDR3 is TGCGCCAGCAGCCCGCTGGGGGGAACCGGGGAGCTGTTTTTT. Drawing the rest from reference TRBV5-1 and TRBJ2-2, the complete variable domain is KAGVTQTPRYLIKTRGQQVTLSCSPISGHRSVSWYQQTPGQGLQFLFEYFSETQRNKGNFPGRFSGRQFSNSRSEMNVSTLELGDSALYLCASSPLGGTGELFFGEGSRLTVL.

This rearrangement joins TRBV10-3 to TRBJ2-2; D ambiguous. Trimming cost V 0 bases and J 5 bases, with 7 bases left between them. Germline V gene sequence: CDR1 ENHRY, CDR2 SYGVKD. The CDR3 runs to 14 residues. The CDR3 coding sequence is TGTGCCATCAGTGAGTCCCCTAGAACCGGGGAGCTGTTTTTT. Its protein product is CAISESPRTGELFF.

A few counts support this clone. The V gene is TRBV29-1, the J gene TRBJ1-3; D may be TRBD1 (6 bases). The CDR3 loop spans 12 amino acids. V lost 5 bases to trimming and J lost 7 bases, with 12 bases between them. Looked up from germline, CDR1 is SQVTM and CDR2 is ANQGSEA. CDR3 DNA sequence: TGCAGCGTTTACAGGGAGAAGAACACCATATATTTT. Protein product: CSVYREKNTIYF.

This clone showed up just a few times. The V gene is TRBV7-2, the J gene TRBJ1-2; D might be TRBD1 (6 bases). V was clipped by 5 bases and J by 7 bases, with 17 bases between them. CDR3 length: 14 residues. Germline V CDR1 and CDR2: SGHTA, FQGNSA. CDR3 sequence: CASSPQGSVRGYTF. The CDR3 DNA sequence: TGTGCCAGCAGCCCACAGGGCTCCGTCCGTGGCTACACCTTC.